The sequence of this TCR beta chain was determined in a study of cytomegalovirus exposure and HLA in healthy donors. Details on this clone: Its matching antigen is unknown.

CDR3 length equals 12 residues. V was pared by 0 bases and J by 9 bases, with 6 bases between. CDR1 and CDR2 from the germline V gene are KGHSH and LQKENI. Vbeta (60) and Jbeta (13) primers were used in the PCR. Data came from immunoSEQ multiplex PCR; TCRdb stores just in-frame clones and leaves some out. This table holds 110,000 or so clones, 67% found once. General study points: Certain indistinguishable V segments, among them TRBV6-2 and TRBV6-3, were excluded.

V is TRBV18 and J is TRBJ1-5, with D unresolved. What was sequenced was PBMCs. The sequence was obtained from a young man in good health and CMV-seropositive. CDR3 protein: CASSPPTGPQHF. CDR3 DNA: TGTGCCAGCTCACCACCGACTGGGCCCCAGCATTTT.